This TCR beta chain was identified in a study of blood T cells in healthy people across ages. This clonotype occurred many times. Every donor gave 8 to 10 milliliters of peripheral blood. Every sample had a minimum of 6.5 million PBMCs isolated. Trimming shortened V by 2 bases and J by 0 bases, and 8 bases separated the two germline ends. In germline, CDR1 is SGHTA, CDR2 FQGNSA. The CDR3 extends over 15 amino acids. Alongside a J-beta primer mix, a sample-barcoded 5' primer served in a second PCR lasting roughly 7 to 11 cycles. Every cDNA was tagged by a template-switch adaptor with 12 random nucleotides. TCRdb redid the calling of the 5' RACE reads with MiXCR, one entry per CDR3 protein. The sample shows around 870,000 distinct CDR3 sequences, 25% to 35% of them seen only once.

This sequence was found in a woman over 75 in good health. The chain combines TRBV7-2 with TRBJ2-1; no clear D. Sequenced material: blood. The chain's CDR3 is CASSLRSASYNEQFF. The CDR3 coding sequence is TGTGCCAGCAGCTTAAGGTCAGCCTCCTACAATGAGCAGTTCTTC.